The 20 T cell receptor beta chains below all came from one sample that was sequenced in a study of blood T cell repertoires in COVID-19. Here immunoSEQ multiplex PCR was the method, and the copy in TCRdb shows in-frame clones only, minus some. The sample lists 150,000 to 200,000 clones; approximately 90% were seen once. The source material was peripheral blood. The receptors were gathered from a human donor in a cohort sampled during active COVID-19.

V usage is TRBV11-2 and J usage is TRBJ2-1; possible D gene TRBD1, 6 bases. The germline V gene has CDR1 SGHAT and CDR2 FQNNGV. Trimming stripped 1 base from V and 8 bases from J, with 12 bases between. The length of the CDR3 is 14 residues. CDR3 bases: TGTGCCAGCAGCTTAGTACCAGGGGTCGATGAGCAGTTCTTC. Translation gives CASSLVPGVDEQFF.

The rearrangement joins TRBV29-1 to TRBJ1-1, with D possibly being TRBD1 (5 bases). Germline V gene data show CDR1 as SQVTM and CDR2 as ANQGSEA. The CDR3 has 11 amino acids. Trimming shortened V by 3 bases and J by 6 bases, and 8 bases separated the two germline ends. The CDR3 here is CSVERGAEAFF. The CDR3 DNA sequence: TGCAGCGTTGAGCGGGGGGCTGAAGCTTTCTTT.

V gene TRBV3-1 (or the pseudogene TRBV3-2) combines with J gene TRBJ1-6; possibly TRBD1 for D (6 bases). The CDR3 consists of 19 residues. V was pared by 4 bases and J by 0 bases, with 19 bases between. Per the germline V gene, CDR1 is LGHDT and CDR2 is YNNKEL (reference sequence). The CDR3 spells CASSPRQVLWSSYNSPLHF. CDR3 sequence (DNA): TGTGCCAGCAGCCCCCGACAGGTTTTATGGAGCTCCTATAATTCACCCCTCCACTTT.

This clone appeared a few times. CDR3 sequence (DNA): TGTGCCAGCAGCTTATACGGGGAGGGGAGTGAAAAACTGTTTTTT. It translates to CASSLYGEGSEKLFF. The genes are TRBV7-6 and TRBJ1-4, with D maybe TRBD1 (5 bases). CDR3 size: 15 residues. Trimming removed 2 bases from V and 7 bases from J, with 14 bases in between. Germline values: CDR1 SGHVS, CDR2 FNYEAQ.

This chain links TRBV2 with TRBJ1-4; D may be TRBD1 (5 bases). The CDR3 is 14 residues long. Trimming removed 5 bases at V and 6 bases at J, with 13 bases between. Germline CDR1 reads SNHLY; CDR2 reads FYNNEI. The CDR3 DNA sequence: TGTGCCAGCAGTAAAGACAGATCGGATGAAAAACTGTTTTTT. It is translated as CASSKDRSDEKLFF.

This clone came up once. This rearrangement joins TRBV18 to TRBJ2-3; 11 bases map to TRBD2. J was trimmed by 2 bases and V by 0 bases; bases with no gene match: 1. CDR1 is KGHSH, CDR2 LQKENI, per germline. The length of the CDR3 is 16 residues. This CDR3 is CASSPPSGGATDTQYF. The CDR3 coding sequence is TGTGCCAGCTCACCACCTAGCGGGGGGGCCACAGATACGCAGTATTTT.

On this clone itself: The identical CDR3 is also encoded by other nucleotide sequences in the sample. CDR3 sequence reads: CASSLEGGGQPQHF. CDR3 nucleotides: TGTGCCAGCAGCTTAGAAGGGGGCGGGCAGCCCCAGCATTTT. The rearrangement links TRBV7-9 to TRBJ1-5; 7 nucleotides match TRBD1. After removal of 1 base from V and 7 bases from J, the junction contained 4 bases not matched to a gene. The CDR3 has 14 residues. Germline V CDR1 and CDR2: SEHNR, FQNEAQ (reference sequence).

V and J are TRBV5-1 and TRBJ2-7, with a weak D call TRBD1 (6 bases). Germline V lookup: CDR1 SGHRS, CDR2 YFSETQ. Trimming cost V 7 bases and J 5 bases, with 22 bases left between them. The CDR3 is 15 amino acids. The CDR3 sequence: CASSDDPTGPDEQYF. CDR3 bases: TGCGCCAGCTCCGACGACCCGACAGGTCCCGACGAGCAGTACTTC.

The J gene is TRBJ1-5, the V gene TRBV7-9; no clear D gene. The CDR3 is 16 amino acids. V shed 3 bases and J shed 0 bases, with 12 bases lying between them. Germline loops: CDR1 SEHNR, CDR2 FQNEAQ (reference sequence). CDR3: CASSLGRGISNQPQHF. Here the CDR3 DNA reads TGTGCCAGCAGCTTGGGGAGAGGGATTAGCAATCAGCCCCAGCATTTT. Using reference TRBV7-9 and TRBJ1-5 for the parts outside the CDR3, the full variable domain is DTGVSQNPRHKITKRGQNVTFRCDPISEHNRLYWYRQTLGQGPEFLTYFQNEAQLEKSRLLSDRFSAERPKGSFSTLEIQRTEQGDSAMYLCASSLGRGISNQPQHFGDGTRLSIL.

The chain links TRBV25-1 to TRBJ2-7, with D tentatively TRBD2 (6 bases). The CDR3 has 14 amino acids. Germline CDR1 and CDR2: MGHDK and SYGVNS. Trimming took 3 bases from V and 1 from J, leaving 10 bases between them. In DNA, the CDR3 is TGTGCCAGCAGTGATATCGGGGGTTCCTACGAGCAGTACTTC. Amino acids: CASSDIGGSYEQYF.

This chain connects TRBV18 to TRBJ1-1, with 8 bases that match TRBD1. V lost 5 bases and J lost 8; bases outside the gene matches: 7. The germline V gene has CDR1 KGHSH and CDR2 LQKENI. The length of the CDR3 is 13 residues. Here the CDR3 DNA reads TGTGCCAGCTCAGCCTACAGGGGGTCGGAAGCTTTCTTT. Translating gives CASSAYRGSEAFF.

The V call is TRBV6-6, the J call TRBJ1-3, with D hard to call. V lost 0 bases and J lost 0, with 6 bases in between. Germline CDR1 is MNHNY and CDR2 is SVGAGI (reference sequence). The CDR3 consists of 15 residues. CDR3 sequence (DNA): TGTGCCAGCAGTTACTCGGCAAGCTCTGGAAACACCATATATTTT. Translation gives CASSYSASSGNTIYF.

The V gene is TRBV7-6, the J gene TRBJ2-1, with TRBD2 identical over 8 bases. The length of the CDR3 is 15 residues. The junction had 11 bases not matched to a gene; V was cut back by 5 bases and J by 8 bases. The V gene's germline CDR1 is SGHVS and CDR2 FNYEAQ. DNA for the CDR3: TGTGCCAGCAGCGGGCCTGCGAGCGGGGGTTATGAGCAGTTCTTC. It specifies CASSGPASGGYEQFF.

This clone was picked up one time. The chain links TRBV7-9 to TRBJ1-2; TRBD1 aligns across 9 bases. The CDR3 runs to 14 residues. Germline V CDR1 and CDR2: SEHNR, FQNEAQ (reference sequence). J gave up 7 bases and V 4 bases, and 7 bases lay outside the gene matches. DNA for the CDR3: TGTGCCAGCAGCTCATCCGGGACAGGGATTGGCTACACCTTC. Its protein product is CASSSSGTGIGYTF.

V is TRBV7-9 and J is TRBJ1-4; D is unclear. The germline V gene encodes CDR1 SEHNR and CDR2 FQNEAQ (reference sequence). Trimming took 5 bases from V and 8 from J, leaving 15 bases between them. The CDR3 sequence is 14 residues long. The CDR3 region is CASSRGSTSEKLFF. CDR3 DNA sequence: TGTGCCAGCAGCCGCGGCAGTACGTCCGAAAAACTGTTTTTT. Looking up the rest from reference TRBV7-9 and TRBJ1-4 gives the full variable domain: DTGVSQNPRHKITKRGQNVTFRCDPISEHNRLYWYRQTLGQGPEFLTYFQNEAQLEKSRLLSDRFSAERPKGSFSTLEIQRTEQGDSAMYLCASSRGSTSEKLFFGSGTQLSVL.

This chain uses TRBV9 with TRBJ2-2; maybe TRBD1 (5 bases). Germline V gene lookup returns CDR1 SGDLS and CDR2 YYNGEE. The V end lost 6 bases, the J end lost 4 bases, and 19 bases lay between the germline ends. The length of the CDR3 is 16 residues. CDR3 amino acids: CASTNKGAAATGELFF. For the CDR3, the DNA is TGTGCCAGCACTAACAAAGGGGCAGCTGCCACCGGGGAGCTGTTTTTT. The whole variable domain, remainder taken from reference TRBV9 and TRBJ2-2, is DSGVTQTPKHLITATGQRVTLRCSPRSGDLSVYWYQQSLDQGLQFLIQYYNGEERAKGNILERFSAQQFPDLHSELNLSSLELGDSALYFCASTNKGAAATGELFFGEGSRLTVL.

J is TRBJ2-7 and V is TRBV19; 7 bases align to TRBD1. There are 17 residues in the CDR3. From germline, CDR1 is LNHDA and CDR2 SQIVND (reference sequence). The junction had 22 bases not matched to a gene; V was cut back by 5 bases and J by 9 bases. The CDR3 loop is CASSPRRQQGPREGQYF. The CDR3 nucleotides read TGTGCCAGTAGTCCGAGACGACAACAGGGGCCCAGAGAGGGGCAGTACTTC.

This clone was counted a few times. This CDR3 is also generated by other DNA sequences in the sample. The rearrangement uses TRBV19 and TRBJ2-2; 8 nucleotides align to TRBD2. Germline CDR1 LNHDA, CDR2 SQIVND (reference sequence). There are 15 residues in the CDR3. J lost 5 bases, V lost 3 bases, and 5 bases had no gene match. CDR3 sequence: CASSIGGGRTGELFF. Here the CDR3 DNA reads TGTGCCAGTAGTATCGGGGGGGGCCGGACCGGGGAGCTGTTTTTT.

The rearrangement links TRBV5-4 to TRBJ2-5, with TRBD1 matching 8 bases. This CDR3 has 14 amino acids. The V gene's germline CDR1 is SGHNT and CDR2 YYREEE (reference sequence). Unmatched junction bases numbered 8, after V lost 9 bases and J lost 1 base. CDR3 amino acids: CATWTGNSQETQYF. The CDR3 nucleotides are TGTGCCACGTGGACAGGGAACTCCCAAGAGACCCAGTACTTC.

The chain joins TRBV29-1 to TRBJ2-5; 8 bases match TRBD1. Germline V CDR1 and CDR2: SQVTM, ANQGSEA. The junction had 10 bases not matched to a gene; V was cut back by 5 bases and J by 5 bases. This CDR3 region has 14 residues. CDR3 amino acids: CSVLLPGGWETQYF. In DNA form, the CDR3 reads TGCAGCGTTCTCCTACCAGGGGGCTGGGAGACCCAGTACTTC.